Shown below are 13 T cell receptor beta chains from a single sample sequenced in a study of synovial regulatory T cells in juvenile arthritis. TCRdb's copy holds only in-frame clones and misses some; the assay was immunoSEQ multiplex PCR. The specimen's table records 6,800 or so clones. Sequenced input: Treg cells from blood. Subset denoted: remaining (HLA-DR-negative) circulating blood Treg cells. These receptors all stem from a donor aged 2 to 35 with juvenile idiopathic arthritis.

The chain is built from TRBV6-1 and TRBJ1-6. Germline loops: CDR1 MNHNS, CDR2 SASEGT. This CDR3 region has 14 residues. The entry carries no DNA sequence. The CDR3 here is CATISGNYNSPLHF.

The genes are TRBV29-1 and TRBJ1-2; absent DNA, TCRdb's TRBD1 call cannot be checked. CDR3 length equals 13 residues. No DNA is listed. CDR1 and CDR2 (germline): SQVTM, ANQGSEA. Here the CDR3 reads CSALQHPDYGYTF.

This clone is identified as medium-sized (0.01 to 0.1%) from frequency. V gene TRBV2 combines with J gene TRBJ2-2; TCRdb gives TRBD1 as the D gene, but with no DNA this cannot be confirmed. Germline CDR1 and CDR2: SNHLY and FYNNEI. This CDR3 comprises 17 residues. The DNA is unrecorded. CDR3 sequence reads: CASRTLDRGRLTGELFF.

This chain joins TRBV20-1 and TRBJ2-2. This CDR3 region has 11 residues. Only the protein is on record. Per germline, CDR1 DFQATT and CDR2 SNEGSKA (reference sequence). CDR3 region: CSARGWGELFF.

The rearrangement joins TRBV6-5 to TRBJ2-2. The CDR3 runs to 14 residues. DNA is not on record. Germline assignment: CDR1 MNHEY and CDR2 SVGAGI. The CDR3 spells CASRTDSTSGELFF.

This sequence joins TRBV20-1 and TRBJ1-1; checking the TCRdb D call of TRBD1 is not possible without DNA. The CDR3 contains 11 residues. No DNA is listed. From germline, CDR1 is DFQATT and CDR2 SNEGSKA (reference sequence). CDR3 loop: CSAKNRGEAFF.

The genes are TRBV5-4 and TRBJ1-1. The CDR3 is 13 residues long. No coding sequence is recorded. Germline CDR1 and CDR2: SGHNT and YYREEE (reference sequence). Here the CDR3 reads CAAGRQGGTEAFF.

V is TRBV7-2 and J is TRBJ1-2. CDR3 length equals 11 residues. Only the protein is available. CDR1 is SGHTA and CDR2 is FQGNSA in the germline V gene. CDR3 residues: CASSSYYGYTF.

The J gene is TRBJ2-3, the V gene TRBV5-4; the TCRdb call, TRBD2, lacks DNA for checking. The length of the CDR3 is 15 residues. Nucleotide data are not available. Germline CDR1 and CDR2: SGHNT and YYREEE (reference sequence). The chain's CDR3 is CASSPRSGNTDTQYF.

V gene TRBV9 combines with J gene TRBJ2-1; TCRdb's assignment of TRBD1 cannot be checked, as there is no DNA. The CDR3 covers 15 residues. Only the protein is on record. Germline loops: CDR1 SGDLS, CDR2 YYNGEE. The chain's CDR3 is CASSRTGANTNEQFF.

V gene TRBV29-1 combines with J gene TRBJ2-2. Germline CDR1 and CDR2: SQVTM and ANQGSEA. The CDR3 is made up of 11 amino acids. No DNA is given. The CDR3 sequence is CSVGVTGELFF.

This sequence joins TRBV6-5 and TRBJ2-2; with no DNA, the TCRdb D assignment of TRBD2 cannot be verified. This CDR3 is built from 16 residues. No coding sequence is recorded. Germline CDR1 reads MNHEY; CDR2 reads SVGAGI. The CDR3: CASSSPGGGNTGELFF.

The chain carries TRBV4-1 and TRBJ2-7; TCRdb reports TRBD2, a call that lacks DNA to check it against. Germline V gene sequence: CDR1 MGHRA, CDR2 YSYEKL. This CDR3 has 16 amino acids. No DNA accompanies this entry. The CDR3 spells CASSQTSGIISYEQYF.